The 20 T cell receptor beta chains given below trace back to one sample, sequenced in a study of cytomegalovirus exposure and HLA in healthy donors. The PCR had 60 Vbeta and 13 Jbeta primers. Profiling relied on immunoSEQ multiplex PCR, and the TCRdb table lists in-frame clones only, not all of them. The sample holds around 160,000 clones, 65% to 70% seen once. The source material was PBMCs. The receptors shown here come from a woman between 18 and 30 years old in good health and CMV-seropositive.

The rearrangement links TRBV5-1 to TRBJ2-5; 8 nucleotides line up with TRBD2. Germline CDR1 and CDR2: SGHRS and YFSETQ. V gave up 5 bases and J gave up 3 bases; unmatched junction bases: 9. The CDR3 has 15 amino acids. CDR3 DNA sequence: TGCGCCAGCAGTTTTAGCGGGAATGGGGAAGAGACCCAGTACTTC. Protein: CASSFSGNGEETQYF.

This chain connects TRBV6-5 to TRBJ2-7, with 7 nucleotides matching TRBD2. The CDR3 length is 15 residues. J was trimmed by 3 bases and V by 0 bases; bases with no gene match: 5. Germline V lookup: CDR1 MNHEY, CDR2 SVGAGI. This CDR3 is CASSYSSPSGYEQYF. CDR3 in DNA: TGTGCCAGCAGTTACTCGTCTCCTAGCGGCTACGAGCAGTACTTC.

V and J are TRBV6-5 and TRBJ2-1; the D gene is possibly TRBD1 (5 bases). Trimming took 5 bases from V and 4 from J, leaving 15 bases between them. Germline values: CDR1 MNHEY, CDR2 SVGAGI. CDR3 size: 15 residues. The CDR3 spells CASSLLRYRYNEQFF. CDR3 bases: TGTGCCAGCAGTCTTCTAAGGTACAGGTACAATGAGCAGTTCTTC.

The gene calls are TRBV28 and TRBJ2-7, with a tentative D call TRBD1 (6 bases). V lost 3 bases, J lost 7 bases, and 19 bases lay in between. Germline assignment: CDR1 MDHEN and CDR2 SYDVKM. The CDR3 is 15 residues long. CDR3 sequence reads: CASSFSGGNRGEQYF. As DNA, the CDR3 is TGTGCCAGCAGTTTTAGTGGGGGCAACCGAGGGGAGCAGTACTTC.

This clone was seen more than once but under ten times. The chain is built from TRBV23-1 and TRBJ2-3; D may be TRBD2 (5 bases). TRBV23-1 is sorted into the ORF group, with uncertain function. Trimming left V 5 bases short and J 0 bases short, with 12 bases between. This CDR3 region has 15 residues. CDR3 amino acids: CASSVPGSSTDTQYF. Here the CDR3 DNA reads TGCGCCAGCAGTGTTCCGGGATCTAGCACAGATACGCAGTATTTT.

This chain connects TRBV27 to TRBJ2-1, with 7 bases that match TRBD2. This CDR3 comprises 12 residues. Trimming at V came to 9 bases and at J to 7 bases, leaving 6 bases not matched to a gene. Per germline, CDR1 MNHEY and CDR2 SMNVEV (reference sequence). CDR3 in DNA: TGTGCCAGTAGCGGGTTGTCTAATGAGCAGTTCTTC. This gives the protein CASSGLSNEQFF.

This clone was seen once. The V and J genes are TRBV5-1 and TRBJ2-5, with D perhaps matching TRBD1 (6 bases). The CDR3 runs to 13 residues. V lost 3 bases and J lost 1, with 7 bases in between. Germline lookup yields CDR1 SGHRS and CDR2 YFSETQ. The CDR3 here is CASSWTAQETQYF. CDR3 sequence (DNA): TGCGCCAGCAGCTGGACAGCCCAAGAGACCCAGTACTTC.

V usage is TRBV28 and J usage is TRBJ2-5; no reliable D call. The germline V and J ends were trimmed by 6 bases and 10 bases, with 15 bases remaining between them. The CDR3 runs 12 residues. Germline V gives CDR1 MDHEN, CDR2 SYDVKM. CDR3 coding DNA: TGTGCCAGCAGCATAAACCGACTTGACCAGTACTTC. It is translated as CASSINRLDQYF.

This chain joins TRBV5-1 and TRBJ1-1; TRBD1 matches at 9 bases. This CDR3 is built from 14 residues. From germline, CDR1 is SGHRS and CDR2 YFSETQ. V lost 3 bases, J lost 4 bases, and 4 bases stayed unmatched. This chain's CDR3 is CASSWGTGPTEAFF. The CDR3 DNA sequence: TGCGCCAGCAGCTGGGGGACAGGGCCCACTGAAGCTTTCTTT.

This clone occurred a few times. V gene TRBV7-3 combines with J gene TRBJ2-5; D gene unclear. Trimming took off 5 bases at V and 5 bases at J, with 12 bases between the two ends. Germline-derived CDR1 and CDR2 are SGHTA and FQGTGA. This CDR3 has 13 amino acids. CDR3 in amino acids: CASSQALAETQYF. Written as DNA, the CDR3 is TGTGCCAGCAGCCAGGCCCTCGCTGAGACCCAGTACTTC. Looking up the rest from reference TRBV7-3 and TRBJ2-5 gives the full variable domain: GAGVSQTPSNKVTEKGKYVELRCDPISGHTALYWYRQSLGQGPEFLIYFQGTGAADDSGLPNDRFFAVRPEGSVSTLKIQRTERGDSAVYLCASSQALAETQYFGPGTRLLVL.

V usage is TRBV2 and J usage is TRBJ1-2; D call uncertain. The germline CDR1 and CDR2 sequences are SNHLY and FYNNEI. The CDR3 length is 11 residues. Trimming left V 8 bases short and J 6 bases short, with 10 bases between. The CDR3 nucleotides are TGTGCCAGCTCACAGTATGATGGCTACACCTTC. This sequence encodes CASSQYDGYTF.

This clone showed up just once. The rearrangement uses TRBV27 and TRBJ2-6; 9 bases align to TRBD1. Germline loops: CDR1 MNHEY, CDR2 SMNVEV (reference sequence). This CDR3 has 16 residues. V shed 8 bases, J shed 0 bases, and the junction held 5 bases outside the gene matches. CDR3 nucleotide sequence: TGTGCCAGCCGGGACAGGGCAATCTCTGGGGCCAACGTCCTGACTTTC. This gives the protein CASRDRAISGANVLTF.

V usage is TRBV5-1 and J usage is TRBJ2-2, with TRBD2 matching 8 bases. Germline CDR1 reads SGHRS; CDR2 reads YFSETQ. V lost 2 bases to trimming and J lost 4 bases; unmatched junction nucleotides: 7. The CDR3 length is 16 residues. In DNA form, the CDR3 reads TGCGCCAGCAGCTTAAACGGGAGGGCCCTCACCGGGGAGCTGTTTTTT. Translation gives CASSLNGRALTGELFF.

The chain couples TRBV5-1 to TRBJ2-7; 13 bases match TRBD2. Germline CDR1 SGHRS, CDR2 YFSETQ. Germline trimming cut 4 bases from V and 1 base from J; bases unmatched to any gene: 2. The length of the CDR3 is 15 residues. This CDR3 is CASSPGLAGSYEQYF. The CDR3 DNA reads as TGCGCCAGCAGCCCGGGACTAGCGGGATCCTACGAGCAGTACTTC.

This rearrangement joins TRBV27 to TRBJ2-2; D is unresolved. V lost 6 bases and J 5 bases, leaving 10 bases between the germline ends. Germline V gene lookup returns CDR1 MNHEY and CDR2 SMNVEV (reference sequence). The CDR3 extends over 13 amino acids. The CDR3 nucleotides are TGTGCCAGCAGGCCGGAGTTTACCGGGGAGCTGTTTTTT. This encodes CASRPEFTGELFF.

The rearrangement links TRBV15 to TRBJ2-3; TRBD2 might be the D (6 bases). Trimming removed 5 bases at V and 5 bases at J, with 14 bases between. The germline V gene encodes CDR1 LNHNV and CDR2 YYDKDF (reference sequence). This CDR3 has 14 residues. The CDR3 nucleotides read TGTGCCACCAGCGGGCGGGGTCCGGGAGATACGCAGTATTTT. Translation: CATSGRGPGDTQYF.

V is TRBV9 and J is TRBJ2-1; TRBD2 matches at 7 bases. This CDR3 is 15 amino acids long. V gave up 2 bases and J gave up 6 bases; unmatched junction bases: 8. In germline, CDR1 is SGDLS, CDR2 YYNGEE. CDR3 residues: CASSVTSSGGNEQFF. The CDR3 nucleotides are TGTGCCAGCAGCGTTACTAGTTCGGGGGGCAATGAGCAGTTCTTC.

V gene TRBV6-1 combines with J gene TRBJ2-7; 7 bases map to TRBD2. This CDR3 has 14 residues. V lost 10 bases and J lost 3; bases outside the gene matches: 12. Per the germline V gene, CDR1 is MNHNS and CDR2 is SASEGT. The CDR3 loop reads CAIRWGGLVYEQYF. The DNA for the CDR3 is TGTGCCATCAGGTGGGGGGGACTGGTCTACGAGCAGTACTTC.

The V gene is TRBV13, the J gene TRBJ1-1, with TRBD1 matching over 9 bases. Germline-derived CDR1 and CDR2 are PRHDT and FYEKMQ (reference sequence). V lost 5 bases and J lost 6; bases outside the gene matches: 4. This CDR3 comprises 13 residues. The CDR3 nucleotides are TGTGCCAGCAGCCCGCGGACAGGGGCTGAAGCTTTCTTT. Protein product: CASSPRTGAEAFF.

The rearrangement joins TRBV7-2 to TRBJ2-1, with 8 bases identical to TRBD2. CDR1 is SGHTA and CDR2 is FQGNSA in the germline V gene. The CDR3 extends over 16 amino acids. With 5 bases clipped from V and 0 bases from J, the junction kept 6 bases outside the gene matches. CDR3 bases: TGTGCCAGCAGCCCGGGAGGGGGGAGCTCCTACAATGAGCAGTTCTTC. The encoded protein is CASSPGGGSSYNEQFF.